The 7 T cell receptor beta chains in this list originate from one sample, sequenced in a study of metastatic and nonmetastatic thyroid tumors. Before thyroid surgery, none of the patients had received any treatment. TCRdb called clones again from the PCR reads with MiXCR. The repertoire has about 38,000 clones, around half of them found once; the top ten carry 24%. Sequencing used tumor tissue. The receptors shown here come from a male donor with papillary thyroid cancer or a benign thyroid nodule (not recorded which). Some clones in this sample may be carry-over from other donors' samples.

The chain employs TRBV27 and TRBJ1-1; D gene ambiguous. V was trimmed by 1 base and J by 4 bases, leaving 19 bases between them. Germline V gene sequence: CDR1 MNHEY, CDR2 SMNVEV (reference sequence). This CDR3 spans 17 amino acids. CDR3 nucleotides: TGTGCCAGCAGTTTATACGCCTCCGTGATAGTGGCCACTGAAGCTTTCTTT. This codes for CASSLYASVIVATEAFF.

CDR3 loop: CASSTGPTYNSPLHF. DNA of the CDR3: TGTGCCAGCAGTACCGGACCGACGTATAATTCACCCCTCCACTTT. This chain uses TRBV28 with TRBJ1-6, with D unclear. Germline assignment: CDR1 MDHEN and CDR2 SYDVKM. This CDR3 region has 15 residues. The V end was cut by 5 bases, the J end by 4 bases, with 12 bases between. Full variable domain (outside the CDR3, taken from reference TRBV28 and TRBJ1-6): DVKVTQSSRYLVKRTGEKVFLECVQDMDHENMFWYRQDPGLGLRLIYFSYDVKMKEKGDIPEGYSVSREKKERFSLILESASTNQTSMYLCASSTGPTYNSPLHFGNGTRLTVT.

V gene TRBV6-1 combines with J gene TRBJ1-6, with D tentatively TRBD1 (6 bases). The CDR3 is 15 residues long. Germline CDR1 reads MNHNS; CDR2 reads SASEGT. With 6 bases removed from V and 6 bases from J, the gap between germline ends came to 15 bases. In DNA form, the CDR3 reads TGTGCCAGCAGGCGAGAACAGGGAAGTAATTCACCCCTCCACTTT. It yields the protein CASRREQGSNSPLHF.

V and J are TRBV5-1 and TRBJ1-1, with D unresolved. In germline, CDR1 is SGHRS, CDR2 YFSETQ. This CDR3 is 16 amino acids long. The ends were cut back, 0 bases at V and 2 bases at J, with 14 bases in the middle. CDR3 residues: CASSLASVQVNTEAFF. CDR3 DNA sequence: TGCGCCAGCAGCTTGGCCTCGGTGCAGGTCAACACTGAAGCTTTCTTT.

This clone was found a few times. The V and J genes are TRBV4-3 and TRBJ2-7; 8 bases are a match to TRBD2. The germline gives CDR1 LGHNA, CDR2 YSLEER. J lost 2 bases, V lost 3 bases, and 9 bases had no gene match. The CDR3 is made up of 16 amino acids. For the CDR3, the DNA is TGCGCCAGCAGCCAGACCCTACTAGCGGCCACCTACGAGCAGTACTTC. Translating gives CASSQTLLAATYEQYF.

V is TRBV5-1 and J is TRBJ2-3, with 15 bases that match TRBD2. The V segment lost 0 bases and the J segment 0 bases; nucleotides outside the gene matches: 2. Germline CDR1 is SGHRS and CDR2 is YFSETQ. This CDR3 has 18 amino acids. CDR3 region: CASSLGTSGRASTDTQYF. The CDR3 region has the DNA TGCGCCAGCAGCTTGGGGACTAGCGGGAGGGCTAGCACAGATACGCAGTATTTT. The full variable domain, rest sourced from reference TRBV5-1 and TRBJ2-3, is KAGVTQTPRYLIKTRGQQVTLSCSPISGHRSVSWYQQTPGQGLQFLFEYFSETQRNKGNFPGRFSGRQFSNSRSEMNVSTLELGDSALYLCASSLGTSGRASTDTQYFGPGTRLTVL.

The rearrangement uses TRBV13 and TRBJ2-2, with 7 bases matching TRBD2. Germline V CDR1 and CDR2: PRHDT, FYEKMQ (reference sequence). The CDR3 totals 14 residues. After removal of 5 bases from V and 3 bases from J, the junction contained 3 bases not matched to a gene. CDR3 sequence: CASSPLADTGELFF. The CDR3 DNA follows: TGTGCCAGCAGCCCCCTAGCGGACACCGGGGAGCTGTTTTTT.